This T cell receptor (beta chain) was captured in a study of shared clonotypes between healthy human individuals. Points from the study as a whole: Rarefaction curves obtained for sorted subsets showed sequencing incomplete despite large depth. With few donors, the genetic and exposure-history diversity represented was limited. Clonotype sharing across four donors was observed for 5% to 6.5% of naive CD4 clonotypes.

Donors, without exception, were Caucasian adults residing in Nashville, Tennessee. This clone was observed a single time. No antigen is known for it. Other DNA sequences of this sample code for an identical CDR3. Sequencing used immunoSEQ multiplex PCR; TCRdb keeps in-frame clones, though not all of them. The sample has around 2.3 million clones, almost 96% seen once; the top ten hold roughly 0.13%. The clonotype comes from a man between 18 and 29 years old in good health. The sequenced material came from naive CD4+ T cells sorted from blood. Documented subset: CD45RA+ positively selected.

The DNA of the CDR3 is TGTGCCAGCAGCAGATATAATTCACCCCTCCACTTT. This encodes CASSRYNSPLHF. The J gene is TRBJ1-6, the V gene TRBV7-2; D is uncertain. This CDR3 has 12 amino acids. V was pared by 5 bases and J by 4 bases, with 3 bases between. Germline values: CDR1 SGHTA, CDR2 FQGNSA.